The rows below give T cell receptor beta chains drawn from one sample of a study of blood T cell repertoires in COVID-19. Here immunoSEQ multiplex PCR was the method, and the copy in TCRdb shows in-frame clones only, minus some. The sample holds fewer than 100,000 clones; around 86% are singletons and the top ten take around 4.1%. Sequencing was performed on peripheral blood. The source of these receptors is a man aged 55 to 70 with acute or convalescent COVID-19. The CDR3 runs from the conserved cysteine through the conserved F or W. D genes are given only for firm matches. Size values are once, few and many counts, or a class for expanded clones, and some rows have none.

D gene	clone size	CDR3 length	V gene	J gene	CDR3 protein	CDR3 DNA
TRBD1	.	19	TRBV18	TRBJ2-3	CASSRRARRQGSSTDTQYF	TGTGCCAGCTCACGTAGGGCCCGGAGACAGGGGTCTAGCACAGATACGCAGTATTTT
TRBD1	.	15	TRBV7-2	TRBJ1-6	CASSAWTGNNSPLHF	TGTGCCAGCAGCGCGTGGACAGGAAATAATTCACCCCTCCACTTT
TRBD2	.	16	TRBV2	TRBJ2-7	CASSEEAGGDLTEQYF	TGTGCCAGCAGTGAAGAGGCGGGAGGGGATCTAACCGAGCAGTACTTC
.	.	13	TRBV30	TRBJ2-7	CAWSSGLSYEQYF	TGTGCCTGGAGTTCAGGCCTCTCCTACGAGCAGTACTTC
.	.	16	TRBV7-9	TRBJ2-2	CASSLIPGESGGELFF	TGTGCCAGCAGCTTAATTCCAGGGGAATCTGGCGGGGAGCTGTTTTTT
TRBD2	.	17	TRBV3-1/TRBV3-2	TRBJ2-2	CASSQRGGRPNTGELFF	TGTGCCAGCAGCCAAAGGGGCGGGAGGCCGAACACCGGGGAGCTGTTTTTT
TRBD1	.	15	TRBV6-6	TRBJ2-5	CASSYSTGPQETQYF	TGTGCCAGCAGTTACTCGACAGGGCCTCAAGAGACCCAGTACTTC
.	.	16	TRBV19	TRBJ1-5	CASSIEQAYSNQPQHF	TGTGCCAGTAGTATAGAACAGGCATATAGCAATCAGCCCCAGCATTTT
TRBD1	.	13	TRBV30	TRBJ1-2	CAWSPGTGGGYTF	TGTGCCTGGAGTCCTGGGACAGGGGGAGGCTACACCTTC
TRBD1	.	19	TRBV6-2/TRBV6-3	TRBJ1-5	CASSFPRDRGRLSNQPQHF	TGTGCCAGCAGTTTTCCTAGGGACAGGGGGCGATTAAGCAATCAGCCCCAGCATTTT
.	.	15	TRBV5-1	TRBJ2-3	CASSPAGRSTDTQYF	TGCGCCAGCAGCCCCGCAGGGAGGTCCACAGATACGCAGTATTTT
TRBD1	.	14	TRBV5-1	TRBJ1-1	CASMGQGINTEAFF	TGCGCCAGCATGGGACAGGGAATAAACACTGAAGCTTTCTTT
.	.	13	TRBV30	TRBJ2-2	CAWSPYNTGELFF	TGTGCCTGGAGTCCCTATAACACCGGGGAGCTGTTTTTT
.	once	11	TRBV3-1/TRBV3-2	TRBJ2-7	CASSLKNEQYF	TGTGCCAGCAGCCTCAAAAACGAGCAGTACTTC
.	.	14	TRBV4-3	TRBJ1-5	CASSQLPGDQPQHF	TGCGCCAGCAGCCAACTACCAGGGGATCAGCCCCAGCATTTT
.	.	13	TRBV7-2	TRBJ2-2	CASSFSNTGELFF	TGTGCCAGCAGCTTTAGTAACACCGGGGAGCTGTTTTTT
TRBD1	.	16	TRBV3-1/TRBV3-2	TRBJ1-6	CASSQLLTGAGSPLHF	TGTGCCAGCAGCCAACTACTGACAGGGGCAGGTTCACCCCTCCACTTT
TRBD1	.	16	TRBV24-1	TRBJ2-3	CATSEAGTGRPDTQYF	TGTGCCACCAGTGAGGCCGGGACAGGGAGGCCAGATACGCAGTATTTT
TRBD2	.	15	TRBV5-4	TRBJ2-7	CASSGGGLAAGEQYF	TGTGCCAGCAGTGGGGGGGGACTAGCGGCCGGGGAGCAGTACTTC
.	.	11	TRBV20-1	TRBJ1-2	CSAKTAYGYTF	TGCAGTGCCAAGACAGCGTATGGCTACACCTTC
.	.	16	TRBV7-2	TRBJ2-2	CASSPPGTANTGELFF	TGTGCCAGCAGCCCGCCAGGGACTGCGAACACCGGGGAGCTGTTTTTT
TRBD2	.	15	TRBV7-2	TRBJ2-5	CASSSTSARGETQYF	TGTGCCAGCAGCTCGACTAGCGCGAGGGGGGAGACCCAGTACTTC